This T cell receptor beta chain came from a study of blood T cell repertoires in COVID-19. Study in general: The study drew acute and convalescent COVID-19 samples from the United States, Italy and Spain. PBMCs, B-cell-depleted T cells, or T cells were the source of the cDNA or gDNA that made up the material.

V lost 5 bases, J lost 2 bases, and 7 bases stayed unmatched. Germline CDR1 and CDR2: MDHEN and SYDVKM. The CDR3 spans 15 residues. Methods used by the authors: Nucleated cell counts were estimated from reference gene primer amplification. Some clones are missing from TCRdb's copy, which holds only in-frame ones; the method was immunoSEQ multiplex PCR. The D gene and trimming were derived from the DNA, and the V and J assignments and clone size from that table. The sample records about 240,000 clones, around 81% being singletons. This sequence joins TRBV28 and TRBJ2-3; TRBD2 agrees at 7 bases. The source of this sequence is a man aged 30 to 45 who had recovered from COVID-19. The sequencing input was peripheral blood. The CDR3 region is CASSTRGVDTDTQYF. In nucleotides, the CDR3 is TGTGCCAGCAGTACTCGGGGGGTGGACACAGATACGCAGTATTTT.